This section outlines one T cell receptor (beta chain) sequence together with its context. These data originate in a study of blood T cell repertoires in COVID-19. Across the whole study: Sample material is recorded as cDNA or gDNA derived from T cells, B-cell-depleted T cells, or PBMCs.

In the original analysis: Amplification with reference gene primers provided the estimates of nucleated cell counts. Assay: immunoSEQ multiplex PCR; the TCRdb copy retains only in-frame clones and omits some. From that table come the V and J calls and clone size; the DNA was used to work out D and trimming. The sample consists of 440,000 or so clones, around 89% of them appearing once. The sample taken for sequencing was peripheral blood. The sequence was collected from a woman aged 40 to 50 with COVID-19, enrolled during active disease.

The chain's CDR3 is CASTQQGAVTEAFF. In nucleotides, the CDR3 is TGTGCCAGCACGCAACAGGGGGCGGTCACTGAAGCTTTCTTT. This chain uses TRBV19 with TRBJ1-1, with 9 bases aligning to TRBD1. Germline loops: CDR1 LNHDA, CDR2 SQIVND (reference sequence). Trimming at V came to 9 bases and at J to 4 bases, leaving 9 bases not matched to a gene. The CDR3 runs 14 residues.